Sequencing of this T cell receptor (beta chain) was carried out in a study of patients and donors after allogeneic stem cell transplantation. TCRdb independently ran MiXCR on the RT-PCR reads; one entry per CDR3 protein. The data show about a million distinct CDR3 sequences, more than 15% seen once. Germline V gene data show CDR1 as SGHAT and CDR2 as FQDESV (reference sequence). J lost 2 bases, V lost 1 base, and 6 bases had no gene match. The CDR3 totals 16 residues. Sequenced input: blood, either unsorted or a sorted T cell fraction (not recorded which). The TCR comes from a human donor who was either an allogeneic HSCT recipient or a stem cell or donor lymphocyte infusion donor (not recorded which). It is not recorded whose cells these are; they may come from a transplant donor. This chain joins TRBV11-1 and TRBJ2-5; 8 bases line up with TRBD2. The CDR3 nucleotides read TGTGCCAGCAGCTTAGAGGCTAGCGGGTTACAAGAGACCCAGTACTTC. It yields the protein CASSLEASGLQETQYF. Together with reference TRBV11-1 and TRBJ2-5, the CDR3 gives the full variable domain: EAEVAQSPRYKITEKSQAVAFWCDPISGHATLYWYRQILGQGPELLVQFQDESVVDDSQLPKDRFSAERLKGVDSTLKIQPAELGDSAMYLCASSLEASGLQETQYFGPGTRLLVL.